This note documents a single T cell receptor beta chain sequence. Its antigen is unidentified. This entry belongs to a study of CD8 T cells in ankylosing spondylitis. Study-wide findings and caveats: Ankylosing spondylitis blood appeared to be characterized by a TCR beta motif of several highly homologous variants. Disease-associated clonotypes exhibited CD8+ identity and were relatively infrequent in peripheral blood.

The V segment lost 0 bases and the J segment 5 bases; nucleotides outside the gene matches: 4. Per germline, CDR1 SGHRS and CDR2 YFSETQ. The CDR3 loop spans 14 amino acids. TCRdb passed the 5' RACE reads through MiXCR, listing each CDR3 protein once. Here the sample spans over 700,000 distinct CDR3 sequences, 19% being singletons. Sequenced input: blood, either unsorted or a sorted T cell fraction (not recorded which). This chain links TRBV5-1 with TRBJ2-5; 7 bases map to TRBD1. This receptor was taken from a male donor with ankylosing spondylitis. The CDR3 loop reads CASSLVMGQETQYF. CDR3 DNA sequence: TGCGCCAGCAGCTTGGTCATGGGACAGGAGACCCAGTACTTC.